What follows are 6 T cell receptor beta chains derived from one specimen sequenced in a study of cytomegalovirus exposure and HLA in healthy donors. The PCR used 60 Vbeta and 13 Jbeta primers. The method was immunoSEQ multiplex PCR; TCRdb's version includes in-frame clones alone and lacks a portion of them. The table lists about 120,000 clones, 80% to 85% of them singletons. The specimen sequenced was PBMCs. These TCRs come from a woman aged 25 to 39 in good health and CMV-seronegative.

The chain uses TRBV28 and TRBJ1-1, with 9 bases lining up with TRBD1. This CDR3 has 17 residues. V was pared by 3 bases and J by 0 bases, with 8 bases of the junction left unmatched. The germline gives CDR1 MDHEN, CDR2 SYDVKM. The CDR3 coding sequence is TGTGCCAGCAGTTTCCGGGACAGGGCGTACATGAACACTGAAGCTTTCTTT. Its protein product is CASSFRDRAYMNTEAFF.

This clone was observed a single time. V usage is TRBV19 and J usage is TRBJ2-1; tentatively, D is TRBD2 (7 bases). The germline gives CDR1 LNHDA, CDR2 SQIVND (reference sequence). V was pared by 1 base and J by 6 bases, with 22 bases between. This CDR3 is built from 18 residues. CDR3: CASSIGSGGGSTGNEQFF. CDR3 in DNA: TGTGCCAGTAGTATAGGGTCGGGGGGCGGGAGCACGGGCAATGAGCAGTTCTTC.

The CDR3 reads CASSFGEAGLARNEQFF. For the CDR3, the DNA is TGTGCCAGCAGTTTTGGAGAGGCTGGACTAGCGAGGAATGAGCAGTTCTTC. The chain has TRBV28 and TRBJ2-1; 9 nucleotides line up with TRBD2. V lost 3 bases and J lost 7; bases outside the gene matches: 13. This CDR3 has 17 amino acids. Germline lookup yields CDR1 MDHEN and CDR2 SYDVKM.

This clone turned up a few times. The chain recombines TRBV18 with TRBJ2-7, with TRBD1 identical over 9 bases. J lost 2 bases, V lost 3 bases, and 2 bases had no gene match. The germline gives CDR1 KGHSH, CDR2 LQKENI. The CDR3 is made up of 14 amino acids. The chain's CDR3 is CASSPGQGPYEQYF. For the CDR3, the DNA is TGTGCCAGCTCACCCGGACAGGGGCCCTACGAGCAGTACTTC.

The chain joins TRBV9 to TRBJ2-7; D perhaps matches TRBD2 (7 bases). The length of the CDR3 is 14 residues. V gave up 5 bases and J gave up 5 bases, with 17 bases separating them. Germline lookup yields CDR1 SGDLS and CDR2 YYNGEE. The chain's CDR3 is CASSQGRGAHEQYF. The CDR3 DNA follows: TGTGCCAGCAGTCAGGGGAGGGGGGCCCACGAGCAGTACTTC.

The rearrangement links TRBV6-4 to TRBJ1-2; 12 bases are shared with TRBD1. The CDR3 spans 15 residues. J lost 2 bases, V lost 3 bases, and 1 base had no gene match. Germline-derived CDR1 and CDR2 are MRHNA and SNTAGT. The CDR3, as DNA: TGTGCCAGCAGTGAGGGGACAGGGGGCAACTATGGCTACACCTTC. It is translated as CASSEGTGGNYGYTF.